This is a list of T cell receptor beta chains from one sample in a study of cytomegalovirus exposure and HLA in healthy donors. The method was immunoSEQ multiplex PCR; TCRdb's version includes in-frame clones alone and lacks a portion of them. The sample yields 100,000 to 150,000 clones, about 80% seen once. Sequenced sample: PBMCs. Receptors were obtained from a female donor in good health and CMV-seropositive. CDR3s include the opening cysteine and the closing phenylalanine or tryptophan. The order of the fields is J gene, D gene, clone size, V gene, CDR3 DNA, CDR3 protein. The D gene is left open where the match is weak. Size is stated for part of the rows, as once, few or many counts, or as a class when the clone is expanded.

j_gene: TRBJ2-7; d_gene: TRBD1; abundance: -; v_gene: TRBV11-3; CDR3nt: TGTGCCAGCAGCGACGGGACAGGGGTCCACGAGCAGTACTTC; CDR3aa: CASSDGTGVHEQYF
j_gene: TRBJ2-5; d_gene: -; abundance: -; v_gene: TRBV30; CDR3nt: TGTGCCTGGAGTCTTGCGTTCGGGGAGACCCAGTACTTC; CDR3aa: CAWSLAFGETQYF
j_gene: TRBJ1-6; d_gene: -; abundance: -; v_gene: TRBV7-8; CDR3nt: TGTGCCAGCAGCTTAGTATACGGGAATAATTCACCCCTCCACTTT; CDR3aa: CASSLVYGNNSPLHF
j_gene: TRBJ2-2; d_gene: TRBD2; abundance: -; v_gene: TRBV7-2; CDR3nt: TGTGCCAGCAGCCACCCACTAGCGGGTCGTAACACCGGGGAGCTGTTTTTT; CDR3aa: CASSHPLAGRNTGELFF
j_gene: TRBJ2-7; d_gene: -; abundance: -; v_gene: TRBV7-9; CDR3nt: TGTGCCAGCAGCTCGCAACTTTACGAGCAGTACTTC; CDR3aa: CASSSQLYEQYF
j_gene: TRBJ1-1; d_gene: -; abundance: -; v_gene: TRBV9; CDR3nt: TGTGCCAGCAGCATCGACAGAAACACTGAAGCTTTCTTT; CDR3aa: CASSIDRNTEAFF
j_gene: TRBJ1-2; d_gene: TRBD1; abundance: -; v_gene: TRBV18; CDR3nt: TGTGCCAGCTCGCTAACAGGGGGCGCGGATGGCTACACCTTC; CDR3aa: CASSLTGGADGYTF
j_gene: TRBJ2-1; d_gene: -; abundance: -; v_gene: TRBV25-1; CDR3nt: TGTGCCAGCAGTACTACAGGGTCGAATGAGCAGTTCTTC; CDR3aa: CASSTTGSNEQFF
j_gene: TRBJ2-7; d_gene: -; abundance: -; v_gene: TRBV6-5; CDR3nt: TGTGCCAGCAGTTACTCCCCAGGGTCCTACGAGCAGTACTTC; CDR3aa: CASSYSPGSYEQYF
j_gene: TRBJ1-1; d_gene: -; abundance: once; v_gene: TRBV5-1; CDR3nt: TGCGCCAGCAGCTTTTCAGGGAACACTGAAGCTTTCTTT; CDR3aa: CASSFSGNTEAFF
j_gene: TRBJ2-5; d_gene: TRBD1; abundance: -; v_gene: TRBV7-2; CDR3nt: TGTGCCAGCAGCTTAGGCTCGGGGACAGGAGATCAAGAGACCCAGTACTTC; CDR3aa: CASSLGSGTGDQETQYF
j_gene: TRBJ1-4; d_gene: -; abundance: -; v_gene: TRBV30; CDR3nt: TGTGCCTGGCGACTAATGGGTGGAGAAAAACTGTTTTTT; CDR3aa: CAWRLMGGEKLFF
j_gene: TRBJ2-4; d_gene: -; abundance: -; v_gene: TRBV2; CDR3nt: TGTGCCAGCAGTGAAAAGGGGATTCAGTACTTC; CDR3aa: CASSEKGIQYF
j_gene: TRBJ2-7; d_gene: TRBD2; abundance: -; v_gene: TRBV5-4; CDR3nt: TGTGCCAGCAGCTCCCGCGCCACTAGCGGGATCTACGAGCAGTACTTC; CDR3aa: CASSSRATSGIYEQYF
j_gene: TRBJ2-6; d_gene: -; abundance: few; v_gene: TRBV5-1; CDR3nt: TGCGCCAGCAGCTTGCAGACTGGGGCCAACGTCCTGACTTTC; CDR3aa: CASSLQTGANVLTF
j_gene: TRBJ2-7; d_gene: -; abundance: -; v_gene: TRBV7-9; CDR3nt: TGTTCCAGCAGCCCCGGGACACGTCCAGTGCAGTACTTC; CDR3aa: CSSSPGTRPVQYF
j_gene: TRBJ1-5; d_gene: -; abundance: -; v_gene: TRBV6-1; CDR3nt: TGTGCCAGCAGGTGGGAGGGCGGGCAGCCCCAGCATTTT; CDR3aa: CASRWEGGQPQHF
j_gene: TRBJ2-1; d_gene: -; abundance: -; v_gene: TRBV7-8; CDR3nt: TGTGCCAGCAGCTTACTGCTAGCTTCAGCCCCCAATGAGCAGTTCTTC; CDR3aa: CASSLLLASAPNEQFF
j_gene: TRBJ2-1; d_gene: TRBD2; abundance: -; v_gene: TRBV6-5; CDR3nt: TGTGCCAGCATGGGGGGCGGGGGGAAAAATGAGCAGTTCTTC; CDR3aa: CASMGGGGKNEQFF